The sequence of this T cell receptor (beta chain) was determined in a study of T cells in Graves' hyperthyroidism and ophthalmopathy. Study-level information: Any treatment followed the collection of peripheral blood at initial diagnosis. Study-wide findings and caveats: The model made its ophthalmopathy prediction, and onset followed a median around 6.5 months later.

This clonotype was counted ten times or more. What it binds is unknown. Amplification targeted TCR beta CDR3 regions from RNA transcripts. A first-round RT-PCR of the TCR CDR3 used the HTBI primer set. A single record per CDR3 protein comes from TCRdb applying MiXCR to the multiplex PCR reads. The table records 300,000 or so distinct CDR3 sequences, about a sixth of them present only once. The CDR3 runs 13 residues. V shed 7 bases and J 4 bases; nucleotides not matched to a gene: 6. Germline CDR1 and CDR2: SNHLY and FYNNEI. Specimen: blood. The chain is built from TRBV2 and TRBJ1-1; 7 bases match TRBD1. This sequence originates from a woman aged 60-75 years with Graves' ophthalmopathy. The CDR3 sequence: CASKRDSGTEAFF. The CDR3 DNA sequence: TGTGCCAGCAAGCGGGACAGCGGCACTGAAGCTTTCTTT. The variable domain in full, with the rest retrieved from reference TRBV2 and TRBJ1-1, is EPEVTQTPSHQVTQMGQEVILRCVPISNHLYFYWYRQILGQKVEFLVSFYNNEISEKSEIFDDQFSVERPDGSNFTLKIRSTKLEDSAMYFCASKRDSGTEAFFGQGTRLTVV.